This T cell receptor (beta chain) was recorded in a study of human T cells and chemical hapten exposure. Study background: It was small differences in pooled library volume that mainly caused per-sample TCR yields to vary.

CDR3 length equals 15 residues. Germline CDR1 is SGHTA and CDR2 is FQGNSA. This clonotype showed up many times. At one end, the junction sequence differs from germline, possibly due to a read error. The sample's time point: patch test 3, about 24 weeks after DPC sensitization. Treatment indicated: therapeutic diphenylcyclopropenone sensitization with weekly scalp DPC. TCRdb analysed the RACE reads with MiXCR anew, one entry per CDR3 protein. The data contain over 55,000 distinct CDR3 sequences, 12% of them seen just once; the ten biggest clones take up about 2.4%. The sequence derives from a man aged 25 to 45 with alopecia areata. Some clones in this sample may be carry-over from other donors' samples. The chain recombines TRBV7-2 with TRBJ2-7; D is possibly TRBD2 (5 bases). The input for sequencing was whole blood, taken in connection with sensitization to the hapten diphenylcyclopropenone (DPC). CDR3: CASSLAVTVSYEQYF. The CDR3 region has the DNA TGTGCCAGCAGCCTAGCAGTCACAGTCTCCTACGAGCAGTACTTC.